A single sample gave rise to the 30 T cell receptor beta chains below, sequenced in a study of Ad26.COV2.S vaccination and SARS-CoV-2 variants. Stated treatment: roughly 18 received Ad26.COV2.S at low or high dose, single or two shots; several received placebo; per-sample allocation not given. All samples were drawn on day 63, counting from the first vaccine or placebo injection. The data were produced by immunoSEQ multiplex PCR, yet TCRdb's version contains in-frame clones alone and is incomplete. Among 300,000 to 350,000 clones listed, 85% to 90% were seen once. Sequencing was performed on peripheral blood, taken in a trial of Ad26.COV2.S vaccine versus placebo. All receptors derive from a person aged 18-60 years who received the Ad26.COV2.S COVID-19 vaccine or a placebo.

CDR3 sequence (DNA): TGTGCCAGCAGTTACCAACTACAGAATTCACCCCTCCACTTT. It is translated as CASSYQLQNSPLHF. V usage is TRBV6-9 and J usage is TRBJ1-6; no definite D call. Deletions cut 3 bases from V and 7 bases from J, with 10 bases between. Germline V lookup: CDR1 MNHGY, CDR2 SVAAGI. The CDR3 length is 14 residues.

This chain links TRBV4-1 with TRBJ2-1, with TRBD2 identical over 10 bases. The germline V gene has CDR1 MGHRA and CDR2 YSYEKL. The CDR3 has 17 residues. V gave up 2 bases and J gave up 4 bases; unmatched junction bases: 8. CDR3 nucleotide sequence: TGCGCCAGCAGCCAATACGGAGGACTAGCGGATTACAATGAGCAGTTCTTC. It encodes CASSQYGGLADYNEQFF.

The chain couples TRBV28 to TRBJ1-4, with D maybe TRBD1 (5 bases). Trimming cost V 8 bases and J 4 bases, with 20 bases left between them. CDR3 size: 16 residues. CDR1 and CDR2 from the germline V gene are MDHEN and SYDVKM. CDR3 nucleotide sequence: TGTGCCAGCGATACAGGATCTTGGGGTGGTAATGAAAAACTGTTTTTT. It codes for CASDTGSWGGNEKLFF.

V and J are TRBV18 and TRBJ1-2; D not resolved. CDR3 size: 13 residues. Germline V lookup: CDR1 KGHSH, CDR2 LQKENI. V was cut by 3 bases and J by 4 bases, with 9 bases left in between. In DNA, the CDR3 is TGTGCCAGCTCACCTGGGCTGCTCTATGGCTACACCTTC. It yields the protein CASSPGLLYGYTF.

The V gene is TRBV19, the J gene TRBJ1-5; no reliable D call. Germline assignment: CDR1 LNHDA and CDR2 SQIVND (reference sequence). The V and J ends lost 3 bases and 4 bases respectively, with 7 bases between them. The CDR3 loop spans 13 amino acids. The CDR3 loop is CASSMVLNQPQHF. CDR3 sequence (DNA): TGTGCCAGTAGTATGGTGTTGAATCAGCCCCAGCATTTT.

The chain links TRBV6-5 to TRBJ1-4; TRBD1 matches at 9 bases. The ends lost 3 bases at V and 10 bases at J; junction bases unmatched: 9. The germline CDR1 and CDR2 sequences are MNHEY and SVGAGI. The CDR3 sequence is 15 residues long. CDR3 DNA sequence: TGTGCCAGCAGTTATTCACCGGGACAGGGTGGAAAACTGTTTTTT. Its translation: CASSYSPGQGGKLFF.

CDR3 in amino acids: CASSQVVMNTEAFF. The DNA of the CDR3 is TGTGCCAGCAGCCAAGTGGTCATGAACACTGAAGCTTTCTTT. This rearrangement joins TRBV3-1 (or the pseudogene TRBV3-2) to TRBJ1-1; D is unresolved. The V gene's germline CDR1 is LGHDT and CDR2 YNNKEL (reference sequence). The CDR3 extends over 14 amino acids. The V gene lost 1 base and the J gene lost 0 bases, with 6 bases spanning the gap.

The chain uses TRBV11-3 and TRBJ1-4; 9 nucleotides match TRBD1. Losses at the gene ends were 8 bases for V and 7 bases for J; bases not matched to a gene: 17. The CDR3 is 17 residues long. Germline V gene data show CDR1 as SGHNT and CDR2 as YENEEA. CDR3 coding DNA: TGTGCCAGCTACCAGGACAGGGGAAGGGGGGTGAGTGAAAAACTGTTTTTT. It is translated as CASYQDRGRGVSEKLFF.

This clone has only one observation. The rearrangement uses TRBV5-1 and TRBJ1-1, with D maybe TRBD1 (6 bases). V was trimmed by 5 bases and J by 0 bases, leaving 14 bases between them. Germline-derived CDR1 and CDR2 are SGHRS and YFSETQ. The CDR3 consists of 15 residues. The CDR3 loop reads CASRKGGTMNTEAFF. Written as DNA, the CDR3 is TGCGCCAGCAGAAAGGGGGGGACAATGAACACTGAAGCTTTCTTT.

Only one count was recorded for this clone. V and J are TRBV6-5 and TRBJ2-1; 9 nucleotides line up with TRBD2. CDR3 length: 16 amino acids. J lost 4 bases, V lost 3 bases, and 7 bases had no gene match. Looked up from germline, CDR1 is MNHEY and CDR2 is SVGAGI. The CDR3 is CASSYYGAGGYNEQFF. Written as DNA, the CDR3 is TGTGCCAGCAGTTATTATGGGGCGGGAGGGTACAATGAGCAGTTCTTC.

This chain connects TRBV6-5 to TRBJ1-1, with D unclear. Trimming left V 2 bases short and J 1 base short, with 8 bases between. CDR1 is MNHEY and CDR2 is SVGAGI in the germline V gene. The CDR3 extends over 14 amino acids. The DNA of the CDR3 is TGTGCCAGCAGTTACGCACTCCCGAACACTGAAGCTTTCTTT. This codes for CASSYALPNTEAFF.

CDR3 bases: TGTGCCAGCTCGCATGGACAGGACTATGGCTACACCTTC. It encodes CASSHGQDYGYTF. The genes are TRBV18 and TRBJ1-2; 7 bases agree with TRBD1. Per germline, CDR1 KGHSH and CDR2 LQKENI. J was trimmed by 3 bases and V by 6 bases; bases with no gene match: 4. The CDR3 consists of 13 residues.

The DNA for the CDR3 is TGTGCCAGCAGTCAACTGGGAGGGGCTTCGGGCAATCAGCCCCAGCATTTT. Encoded protein: CASSQLGGASGNQPQHF. The chain is built from TRBV3-1 (or the pseudogene TRBV3-2) and TRBJ1-5; the D gene is possibly TRBD1 (5 bases). The germline gives CDR1 LGHDT, CDR2 YNNKEL (reference sequence). Trimming pared 6 bases from V and 2 bases from J, leaving 20 bases between. This CDR3 has 17 amino acids.

This chain uses TRBV19 with TRBJ2-5, with D perhaps TRBD2 (5 bases). Germline-derived CDR1 and CDR2 are LNHDA and SQIVND (reference sequence). The CDR3 is 11 amino acids. Deletions cut 6 bases from V and 7 bases from J, with 9 bases between. Written as DNA, the CDR3 is TGTGCCAGTAGACTAGGCGGGACCCAGTACTTC. This codes for CASRLGGTQYF.

The sample holds a few counts of this clone. The chain is built from TRBV6-5 and TRBJ1-6, with 7 bases aligning to TRBD1. V was clipped by 0 bases and J by 6 bases; unmatched bases: 5. The CDR3 extends over 16 amino acids. CDR1 and CDR2 (germline): MNHEY, SVGAGI. CDR3 nucleotides: TGTGCCAGCAGTTACTCACAGGGGATCTCTAATTCACCCCTCCACTTT. Its translation: CASSYSQGISNSPLHF.

The chain carries TRBV5-1 and TRBJ1-1; no definite D call. The CDR3 is 13 residues long. Trimming shortened V by 1 base and J by 1 base, and 5 bases separated the two germline ends. Germline CDR1 reads SGHRS; CDR2 reads YFSETQ. The chain's CDR3 is CASSLPENTEAFF. In DNA form, the CDR3 reads TGCGCCAGCAGCTTGCCAGAGAACACTGAAGCTTTCTTT.

This rearrangement joins TRBV27 to TRBJ2-3; 7 bases match TRBD2. The junction had 7 bases not matched to a gene; V was cut back by 4 bases and J by 3 bases. The CDR3 length is 15 residues. Germline V gene lookup returns CDR1 MNHEY and CDR2 SMNVEV (reference sequence). The CDR3 DNA follows: TGTGCCAGCAGTTCCCCCGGCGGGGGAACAGATACGCAGTATTTT. This encodes CASSSPGGGTDTQYF.

V gene TRBV7-2 combines with J gene TRBJ2-7, with D possibly being TRBD2 (6 bases). This CDR3 region has 13 residues. Between the trimmed V and J ends, which lost 5 bases and 6 bases, there was a span of 14 bases. In germline, CDR1 is SGHTA, CDR2 FQGNSA. The CDR3 loop is CASSPGLSLEQYF. CDR3 sequence (DNA): TGTGCCAGCAGCCCGGGACTCTCCCTCGAGCAGTACTTC. Based on the CDR3 plus reference TRBV7-2 and TRBJ2-7, the full variable domain is GAGVSQSPSNKVTEKGKDVELRCDPISGHTALYWYRQSLGQGLEFLIYFQGNSAPDKSGLPSDRFSAERTGGSVSTLTIQRTQQEDSAVYLCASSPGLSLEQYFGPGTRLTVT.

The chain employs TRBV5-4 and TRBJ1-2, with TRBD1 as a possible D gene (5 bases). The germline V gene encodes CDR1 SGHNT and CDR2 YYREEE (reference sequence). This CDR3 is built from 14 residues. Trimming stripped 0 bases from V and 5 bases from J, with 11 bases between. The CDR3 DNA follows: TGTGCCAGCAGCTTGGGACAGAGCCTTTATGGCTACACCTTC. Translation: CASSLGQSLYGYTF.

This clone has a handful of counts. The J gene is TRBJ1-2, the V gene TRBV11-2; TRBD1 matches 9 bases. CDR3 length equals 15 residues. Trimming at V came to 4 bases and at J to 1 base, leaving 4 bases not matched to a gene. The V gene's germline CDR1 is SGHAT and CDR2 FQNNGV. CDR3 amino acids: CASSSSTGGNYGYTF. In nucleotides, the CDR3 is TGTGCCAGCAGCTCATCGACAGGGGGTAACTATGGCTACACCTTC.

This sequence joins TRBV18 and TRBJ1-1; D is perhaps TRBD1 (5 bases). Germline CDR1 reads KGHSH; CDR2 reads LQKENI. Trimming pared 2 bases from V and 4 bases from J, leaving 11 bases between. The length of the CDR3 is 14 residues. CDR3 DNA sequence: TGTGCCAGCTCACCAGGGGCGCGGGCCACTGAAGCTTTCTTT. This encodes CASSPGARATEAFF.

V usage is TRBV2 and J usage is TRBJ1-2; D might be TRBD1 (5 bases). This CDR3 has 12 amino acids. The germline CDR1 and CDR2 sequences are SNHLY and FYNNEI. Between the trimmed V and J ends, which lost 4 bases and 6 bases, there was a span of 9 bases. CDR3 in DNA: TGTGCCAGCAGTGTAATCAGGGATGGCTACACCTTC. Translated, it gives CASSVIRDGYTF.

The chain carries TRBV29-1 and TRBJ1-2; possible D gene TRBD1, 5 bases. The germline V gene has CDR1 SQVTM and CDR2 ANQGSEA. There are 13 residues in the CDR3. V was pared by 4 bases and J by 1 base, with 10 bases between. The CDR3 DNA sequence: TGCAGCGTTGCGAGGCAGGGTAACTATGGCTACACCTTC. This sequence encodes CSVARQGNYGYTF.

Here the CDR3 reads CASSQVVLNEQFF. The CDR3 coding sequence is TGCGCCAGCAGCCAAGTCGTATTAAATGAGCAGTTCTTC. This sequence joins TRBV4-1 and TRBJ2-1; D is ambiguous. Germline values: CDR1 MGHRA, CDR2 YSYEKL. Trimming cost V 1 base and J 7 bases, with 8 bases left between them. The CDR3 covers 13 residues.

The rearrangement links TRBV7-2 to TRBJ1-2; the match to TRBD1 covers 10 bases. Germline trimming cut 5 bases from V and 1 base from J; bases unmatched to any gene: 4. CDR3 length: 15 residues. CDR1 and CDR2 (germline): SGHTA, FQGNSA. The CDR3 protein is CASSTDRGLNYGYTF. The CDR3 nucleotides read TGTGCCAGCAGCACAGACAGGGGGCTTAACTATGGCTACACCTTC.

The chain recombines TRBV7-8 with TRBJ2-3; D possibly corresponds to TRBD2 (5 bases). Trimming left V 2 bases short and J 1 base short, with 10 bases between. Per germline, CDR1 SGHVS and CDR2 FQNEAQ. There are 15 residues in the CDR3. CDR3 DNA sequence: TGTGCCAGCAGCTTAAAGGTGGAGGGCACAGATACGCAGTATTTT. Its protein is CASSLKVEGTDTQYF.

The chain combines TRBV19 with TRBJ2-1, with no clear D. Trimming took off 4 bases at V and 0 bases at J, with 10 bases between the two ends. This CDR3 contains 15 residues. Germline V gives CDR1 LNHDA, CDR2 SQIVND (reference sequence). CDR3 DNA: TGTGCCAGTAGTAGATACTCGAGCTCCTACAATGAGCAGTTCTTC. Protein product: CASSRYSSSYNEQFF.

The genes are TRBV6-6 and TRBJ2-5; D uncertain. The CDR3 spans 15 residues. Trimming pared 5 bases from V and 0 bases from J, leaving 13 bases between. The V gene's germline CDR1 is MNHNY and CDR2 SVGAGI (reference sequence). As DNA, the CDR3 is TGTGCCAGCAGTCTACTTTTCGTGGACCAAGAGACCCAGTACTTC. Its translation is CASSLLFVDQETQYF.

The chain links TRBV7-9 to TRBJ2-1, with D tentatively TRBD2 (6 bases). The CDR3 has 13 residues. The germline CDR1 and CDR2 sequences are SEHNR and FQNEAQ (reference sequence). The germline V and J ends were trimmed by 5 bases and 6 bases, with 11 bases remaining between them. The CDR3 DNA follows: TGTGCCAGCAGCCCTGGGACTCTCAATGAGCAGTTCTTC. It translates to CASSPGTLNEQFF. Filled out from reference TRBV7-9 and TRBJ2-1, the complete variable domain reads DTGVSQNPRHKITKRGQNVTFRCDPISEHNRLYWYRQTLGQGPEFLTYFQNEAQLEKSRLLSDRFSAERPKGSFSTLEIQRTEQGDSAMYLCASSPGTLNEQFFGPGTRLTVL.

The chain combines TRBV5-1 with TRBJ2-7; maybe TRBD1 (6 bases). Germline assignment: CDR1 SGHRS and CDR2 YFSETQ. The CDR3 extends over 15 amino acids. The germline V and J ends were trimmed by 1 base and 5 bases, with 16 bases remaining between them. The CDR3 DNA sequence: TGCGCCAGCAGCTTGCCCCAGGGGAGTTTCCACGAGCAGTACTTC. Protein: CASSLPQGSFHEQYF.